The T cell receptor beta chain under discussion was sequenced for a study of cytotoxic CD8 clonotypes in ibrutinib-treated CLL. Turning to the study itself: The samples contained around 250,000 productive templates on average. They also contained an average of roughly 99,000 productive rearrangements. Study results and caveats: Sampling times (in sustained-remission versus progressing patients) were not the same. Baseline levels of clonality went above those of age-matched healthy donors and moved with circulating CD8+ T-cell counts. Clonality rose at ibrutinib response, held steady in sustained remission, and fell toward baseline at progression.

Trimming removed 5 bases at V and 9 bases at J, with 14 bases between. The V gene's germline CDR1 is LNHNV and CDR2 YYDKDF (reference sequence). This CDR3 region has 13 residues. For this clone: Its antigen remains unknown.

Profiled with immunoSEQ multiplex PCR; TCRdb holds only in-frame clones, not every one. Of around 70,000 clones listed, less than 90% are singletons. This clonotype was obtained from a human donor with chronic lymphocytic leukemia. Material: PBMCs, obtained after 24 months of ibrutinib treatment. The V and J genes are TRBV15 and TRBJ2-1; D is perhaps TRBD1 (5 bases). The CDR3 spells CATSRRTPVEQFF. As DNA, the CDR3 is TGTGCCACCAGCCGCCGGACACCTGTTGAGCAGTTCTTC.